Each of the 7 T cell receptor beta chains below was sequenced from the same sample in a study of control samples from healthy donors and cancer patients (dated by TCRdb to the early 2020s). The library was made by the immunoSEQ multiplex PCR assay. TCRdb retrieved this table from immuneACCESS and kept in-frame rearrangements only. Not all clones are present; in checked studies, unresolved V genes account for under half, and no reason is known for the remainder. In this sample the table shows over 45,000 clones, roughly nine tenths of which occur a single time. Of the sample, 1.5% to 2% falls within the top ten clones. Material: PBMCs. The receptors here all came from a man in his forties or fifties with colorectal cancer.

The rearrangement uses TRBV7-2 and TRBJ2-2; 11 bases are shared with TRBD2. CDR1 and CDR2 from the germline V gene are SGHTA and FQGNSA. V shed 5 bases, J shed 6 bases, and the junction held 8 bases outside the gene matches. The CDR3 runs to 16 residues. The CDR3 region is CASSRTSGSLAGELFF. The DNA for the CDR3 is TGTGCCAGCAGCCGTACTAGCGGGAGTTTAGCCGGGGAGCTGTTTTTT. Looking up the rest from reference TRBV7-2 and TRBJ2-2 gives the full variable domain: GAGVSQSPSNKVTEKGKDVELRCDPISGHTALYWYRQSLGQGLEFLIYFQGNSAPDKSGLPSDRFSAERTGGSVSTLTIQRTQQEDSAVYLCASSRTSGSLAGELFFGEGSRLTVL.

The chain has TRBV9 and TRBJ2-3; maybe TRBD1 (6 bases). Trimming stripped 0 bases from V and 4 bases from J, with 12 bases between. The CDR3 totals 15 residues. From germline, CDR1 is SGDLS and CDR2 YYNGEE. As DNA, the CDR3 is TGTGCCAGCAGCGTAGGAACAGGGCAGGCAGATACGCAGTATTTT. It yields the protein CASSVGTGQADTQYF.

This clone was found a few times. The rearrangement uses TRBV19 and TRBJ1-2; no clear D. Germline values: CDR1 LNHDA, CDR2 SQIVND (reference sequence). This CDR3 spans 12 amino acids. V was shortened by 6 bases and J by 8 bases, with 13 bases between the two germline ends. CDR3 DNA sequence: TGTGCCAGTAGGGAGGCGGCGAGCGGCTACACCTTC. Encoded protein: CASREAASGYTF.

This clone was picked up a small number of times. The chain combines TRBV30 with TRBJ1-6, with D hard to call. CDR1 and CDR2 (germline): GTSNPN, SVGIG (reference sequence). V gave up 1 base and J gave up 10 bases, with 8 bases separating them. The CDR3 has 12 amino acids. CDR3 nucleotides: TGTGCCTGGAGTGACTGGGAGTCACCCCTCCACTTT. Translating gives CAWSDWESPLHF.

This chain links TRBV30 with TRBJ2-7; the match to TRBD2 covers 9 bases. The CDR3 has 14 amino acids. V shed 3 bases, J shed 7 bases, and the junction held 10 bases outside the gene matches. The germline V gene has CDR1 GTSNPN and CDR2 SVGIG (reference sequence). CDR3 DNA sequence: TGTGCCTGGAGCCTCATAAAAGCGGGAGGTGAGCAGTACTTC. Its translation is CAWSLIKAGGEQYF.

The V call is TRBV7-9, the J call TRBJ2-1; no reliable D call. Germline loops: CDR1 SEHNR, CDR2 FQNEAQ (reference sequence). The CDR3 extends over 11 amino acids. V lost 4 bases and J 10 bases, leaving 8 bases between the germline ends. CDR3 DNA sequence: TGTGCCAGCAGCTCCTTCGAGGAGCAGTTCTTC. The encoded protein is CASSSFEEQFF.

The V and J genes are TRBV28 and TRBJ1-5, with a tentative D call TRBD1 (6 bases). Trimming stripped 5 bases from V and 0 bases from J, with 23 bases between. The germline gives CDR1 MDHEN, CDR2 SYDVKM. The CDR3 spans 19 residues. The DNA of the CDR3 is TGTGCCAGCAGTCTTAAGGGGGGTTTCGGGACGATTAGCAATCAGCCCCAGCATTTT. Its translation is CASSLKGGFGTISNQPQHF.